This TCR beta chain was profiled in a study of tumor-infiltrating lymphocytes in primary liver carcinoma. Germline CDR1 reads SGHKS; CDR2 reads YYEKEE (reference sequence). The V and J ends lost 5 bases and 7 bases respectively, with 15 bases between them. The CDR3 is made up of 14 amino acids. A constant-region primer primed TCR beta cDNA synthesis from 450 to 550 ng of total RNA. Three-round nested multiplex PCR performed with slightly modified ARM-PCR produced the TCR beta libraries. The opening two PCR rounds, ten to eleven cycles each, paired TRBV1-TRBV30 forward primers with a C-beta reverse primer. TCRdb re-analysed the multiplex PCR reads in MiXCR, keeping a single row per CDR3 protein. Among fewer than 350,000 distinct CDR3 sequences, 55% to 65% were seen once, and the ten largest hold roughly 9%. Germline DNA was also extracted, and blood RNA was taken from unsorted whole blood.

The TCR originated in a man aged 35 to 55 with primary liver carcinoma and hepatitis B virus infection. The genes are TRBV5-5 and TRBJ2-2, with TRBD2 as a possible D gene (7 bases). The sample comprised peripheral blood. CDR3 nucleotide sequence: TGTGCCAGCAGTTACGGGGGGCGCGGCGGGGAGCTGTTTTTT. Translation gives CASSYGGRGGELFF.